This TCR beta chain came from a study of T cells after yellow fever vaccination. Study-wide results and limits: Post-booster repertoires again held most primary-vaccination clones (96% CD4, roughly 90% CD8). When the response was secondary, it was weaker but reached its peak faster, day 5 versus 15. Relatively few clonotypes were ones that appeared in both CD4 and CD8 compartments.

After removal of 3 bases from V and 2 bases from J, the junction contained 5 bases not matched to a gene. Germline lookup yields CDR1 SGHTA and CDR2 FQGNSA. This CDR3 is 15 amino acids long. This clonotype was detected many times. Its specificity is not known. 5'RACE template switching produced TCR cDNA carrying a universal primer site and UMIs. TCRdb processed the 5' RACE reads anew with MiXCR; each CDR3 protein has one entry. The sample consists of fewer than 350,000 distinct CDR3 sequences, about 3.5% of them appearing once. The receptor was isolated from a man aged 18-30 years who received the YFV17D yellow fever vaccine. The V gene is TRBV7-2, the J gene TRBJ2-3; 7 nucleotides align to TRBD2. The material was PBMCs, obtained on the day of the yellow fever booster vaccination. The CDR3 loop reads CASSFRAGNTDTQYF. DNA for the CDR3: TGTGCCAGCAGCTTTCGAGCGGGGAACACAGATACGCAGTATTTT.